This T cell receptor beta chain appears in the sequencing data of a study of cytomegalovirus exposure and HLA in healthy donors. In the case of this clone: Its specificity is not known.

Points from the study as a whole: TCR beta sequences reportedly predicted most subjects' HLA-A and HLA-B alleles accurately. Later findings reportedly placed an Asian-associated ancestry cluster below the 666-donor mean for N-insertions. Common viral pathogens were later found to be apparently linked to several of the most significant clusters. A later analysis found that most CMV-associated TCR beta chains appeared HLA-restricted.

The PCR used 60 Vbeta and 13 Jbeta primers. Here immunoSEQ multiplex PCR was the method, and the copy in TCRdb shows in-frame clones only, minus some. Among approximately 200,000 clones, about 83% were seen once, and the ten largest hold roughly 1.5%. This TCR came from a girl aged 10 to 17 in good health and CMV-seronegative. The sequenced material came from PBMCs.

The chain's CDR3 is CAWAWAGVETQYF. The CDR3 DNA reads TGTGCCTGGGCCTGGGCGGGGGTGGAGACCCAGTACTTC. The chain carries TRBV30 and TRBJ2-5; TRBD2 matches 7 bases. The CDR3 consists of 13 residues. Losses at the gene ends were 5 bases for V and 5 bases for J; bases not matched to a gene: 8. From germline, CDR1 is GTSNPN and CDR2 SVGIG (reference sequence). The variable domain in full, completed from reference TRBV30 and TRBJ2-5, reads SQTIHQWPATLVQPVGSPLSLECTVEGTSNPNLYWYRQAAGRGLQLLFYSVGIGQISSEVPQNLSASRPQDRQFILSSKKLLLSDSGFYLCAWAWAGVETQYFGPGTRLLVL.